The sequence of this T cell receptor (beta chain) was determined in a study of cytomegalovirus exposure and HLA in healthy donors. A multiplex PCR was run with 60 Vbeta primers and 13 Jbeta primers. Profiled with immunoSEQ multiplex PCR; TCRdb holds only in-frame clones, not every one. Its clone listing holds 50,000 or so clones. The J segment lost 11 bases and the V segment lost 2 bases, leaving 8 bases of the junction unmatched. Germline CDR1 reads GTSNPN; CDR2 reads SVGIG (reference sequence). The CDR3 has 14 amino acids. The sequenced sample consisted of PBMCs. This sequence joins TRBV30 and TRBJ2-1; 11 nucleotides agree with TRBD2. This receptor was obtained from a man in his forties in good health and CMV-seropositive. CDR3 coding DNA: TGTGCCTGGAGTACTCAGACTAGCGGGGCCAAGCAGTTCTTC. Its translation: CAWSTQTSGAKQFF.